This entry describes one TCR beta chain. This record comes from a study of cytomegalovirus exposure and HLA in healthy donors. About the research overall: Genetic ancestry analysis placed more than 80% of the roughly 400 donors that were genotyped in the Caucasian-associated cluster.

The CDR3 is made up of 15 amino acids. J was trimmed by 7 bases and V by 0 bases; bases with no gene match: 4. The germline V gene has CDR1 SGHRS and CDR2 YFSETQ. Healthy individuals who donated bone marrow served as the donors. At collection, donors were nominally healthy, but unrecorded immune exposures were probable. Primers included in the PCR were 60 Vbeta and 13 Jbeta primers. TCRdb's copy holds only in-frame clones and misses some; the assay was immunoSEQ multiplex PCR. The data show approximately 95,000 clones, with around 80% seen just once and about a tenth held by the top ten. The sequenced material came from PBMCs. The TCR originated in a man aged 18 to 30 in good health and CMV-seropositive. The rearrangement joins TRBV5-1 to TRBJ2-2; the match to TRBD1 covers 9 bases. CDR3 sequence reads: CASSLVQGAVGELFF. The CDR3, as DNA: TGCGCCAGCAGCTTGGTACAGGGGGCTGTCGGGGAGCTGTTTTTT. Together with reference TRBV5-1 and TRBJ2-2, the CDR3 gives the full variable domain: KAGVTQTPRYLIKTRGQQVTLSCSPISGHRSVSWYQQTPGQGLQFLFEYFSETQRNKGNFPGRFSGRQFSNSRSEMNVSTLELGDSALYLCASSLVQGAVGELFFGEGSRLTVL.